These 6 T cell receptor beta chains were all obtained from the same sample, sequenced in a study of cytomegalovirus exposure and HLA in healthy donors. Researchers ran the PCR with 60 Vbeta and 13 Jbeta primers. The method was immunoSEQ multiplex PCR; TCRdb's version includes in-frame clones alone and lacks a portion of them. The table lists about 120,000 clones, around 75% of them singletons. The sequenced sample consisted of PBMCs. All receptors come from a man aged 25 to 40 in good health and CMV-seronegative.

The chain couples TRBV29-1 to TRBJ2-3, with 10 bases identical to TRBD2. The CDR3 contains 16 residues. V lost 7 bases and J lost 1; bases outside the gene matches: 11. CDR1 is SQVTM and CDR2 is ANQGSEA in the germline V gene. CDR3 DNA: TGCAGCGCAGATGCGTCAGCGGGGGGGGGCACAGATACGCAGTATTTT. It yields the protein CSADASAGGGTDTQYF.

V gene TRBV29-1 combines with J gene TRBJ1-5, with D maybe TRBD1 (5 bases). Trimming stripped 6 bases from V and 2 bases from J, with 20 bases between. The CDR3 contains 16 residues. The germline gives CDR1 SQVTM, CDR2 ANQGSEA. Here the CDR3 DNA reads TGCAGCGTAAGCCAGACGGGGGGGAAGGGCAATCAGCCCCAGCATTTT. It codes for CSVSQTGGKGNQPQHF.

The chain uses TRBV11-3 and TRBJ1-1; D is perhaps TRBD1 (5 bases). This CDR3 contains 13 residues. CDR1 and CDR2 from the germline V gene are SGHNT and YENEEA. The V end lost 5 bases, the J end lost 6 bases, and 13 bases lay between the germline ends. The chain's CDR3 is CASSPGWGAEAFF. The CDR3 DNA reads TGTGCCAGCAGCCCAGGGTGGGGGGCTGAAGCTTTCTTT.

This clone was seen once. This chain links TRBV4-3 with TRBJ2-1; 11 nucleotides align to TRBD1. CDR1 LGHNA and CDR2 YSLEER come from the germline V gene. The V gene end was trimmed by 3 bases and the J gene end by 2 bases; junction bases not matched to a gene: 9. This CDR3 region has 18 residues. The DNA of the CDR3 is TGCGCCAGCAGCCAGGACAGGGGGCTTTTTTTTCCCTACAATGAGCAGTTCTTC. Translated: CASSQDRGLFFPYNEQFF.

The chain is built from TRBV18 and TRBJ2-7, with TRBD1 matching over 7 bases. From germline, CDR1 is KGHSH and CDR2 LQKENI. Trimming removed 4 bases from V and 0 bases from J; junction bases left unmatched: 6. The CDR3 length is 15 residues. For the CDR3, the DNA is TGTGCCAGCTCACAGGGACAGACCTCCTCCTACGAGCAGTACTTC. Translated: CASSQGQTSSYEQYF. Drawing the rest from reference TRBV18 and TRBJ2-7, the complete variable domain is NAGVMQNPRHLVRRRGQEARLRCSPMKGHSHVYWYRQLPEEGLKFMVYLQKENIIDESGMPKERFSAEFPKEGPSILRIQQVVRGDSAAYFCASSQGQTSSYEQYFGPGTRLTVT.

The chain uses TRBV18 and TRBJ2-7; D perhaps matches TRBD1 (6 bases). This CDR3 has 18 amino acids. Per the germline V gene, CDR1 is KGHSH and CDR2 is LQKENI. Deletions cut 3 bases from V and 0 bases from J, with 21 bases between. Here the CDR3 DNA reads TGTGCCAGCTCACCTTCGTTTCCCAGGGGTGTAAACTCCTACGAGCAGTACTTC. Protein product: CASSPSFPRGVNSYEQYF.